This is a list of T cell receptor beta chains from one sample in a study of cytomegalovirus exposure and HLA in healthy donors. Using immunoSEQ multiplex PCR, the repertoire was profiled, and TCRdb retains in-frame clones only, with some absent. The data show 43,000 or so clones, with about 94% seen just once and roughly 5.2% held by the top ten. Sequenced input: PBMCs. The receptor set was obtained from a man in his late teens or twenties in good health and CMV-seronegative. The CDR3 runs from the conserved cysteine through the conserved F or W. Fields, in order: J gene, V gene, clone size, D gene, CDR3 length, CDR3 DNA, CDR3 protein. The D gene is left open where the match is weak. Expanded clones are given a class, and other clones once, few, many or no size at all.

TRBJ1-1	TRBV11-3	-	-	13	TGTGCCAGCAGCCAGGGCCCGGACACTGAAGCTTTCTTT	CASSQGPDTEAFF
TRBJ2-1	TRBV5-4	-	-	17	TGTGCCAGCAGCCCCGGGGGGTACCGGGACACGTACAATGAGCAGTTCTTC	CASSPGGYRDTYNEQFF
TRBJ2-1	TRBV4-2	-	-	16	TGTGCCAGCAGCCAAGATGGGGGGGGCAGCTACAATGAGCAGTTCTTC	CASSQDGGGSYNEQFF
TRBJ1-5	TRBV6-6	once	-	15	TGTGCCAGCAGTTACTCGCGGGGAGGCAATCAGCCCCAGCATTTT	CASSYSRGGNQPQHF
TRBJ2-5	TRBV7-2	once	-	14	TGTGCCAGCAGCTTAAGGCAGGGTGGGGAGACCCAGTACTTC	CASSLRQGGETQYF
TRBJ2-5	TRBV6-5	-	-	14	TGTGCCAGCAGACCCAGCTGGGGAGGTGAGACCCAGTACTTC	CASRPSWGGETQYF
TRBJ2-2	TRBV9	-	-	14	TGTGCCAGCAGCGTAGAAGGGGGACCCGGGGAGCTGTTTTTT	CASSVEGGPGELFF
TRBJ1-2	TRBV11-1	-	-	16	TGTGCCAGCAGTCTAGCGCCGGGCGCCGAACCTGGGGGCTACACCTTC	CASSLAPGAEPGGYTF
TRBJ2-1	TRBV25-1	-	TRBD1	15	TGTGCCAGCAGTAGGGCAGGGGGCTCCTACAATGAGCAGTTCTTC	CASSRAGGSYNEQFF
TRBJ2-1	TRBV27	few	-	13	TGTGCCAGCAGTTTAGGACTATACAATGAGCAGTTCTTC	CASSLGLYNEQFF
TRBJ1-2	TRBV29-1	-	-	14	TGCAGCGTTGAACAACCGGGGACAAACTATGGCTACACCTTC	CSVEQPGTNYGYTF
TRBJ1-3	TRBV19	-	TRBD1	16	TGTGCCAGTAGAACAGGGGGAATCATCTCTGGAAACACCATATATTTT	CASRTGGIISGNTIYF
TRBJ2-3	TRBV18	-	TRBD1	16	TGTGCCAGCTCACCGCGCGGACAGGGGGCCTCAGATACGCAGTATTTT	CASSPRGQGASDTQYF
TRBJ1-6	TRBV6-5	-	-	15	TGTGCCAGCAGTTACGGGGAGATCAGAAATTCACCCCTCCACTTT	CASSYGEIRNSPLHF
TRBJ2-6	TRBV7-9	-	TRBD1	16	TGTGCCAGCAGCCTGAACAGGGGTACTGGGGCCAACGTCCTGACTTTC	CASSLNRGTGANVLTF
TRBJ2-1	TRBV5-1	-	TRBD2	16	TGCGCCAGCAGCTTGGGCCTCACTAGCGGGGGAAGTGAGCAGTTCTTC	CASSLGLTSGGSEQFF
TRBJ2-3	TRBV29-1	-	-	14	TGCAGCGTTGGCGGGGGCACCCTCACAGATACGCAGTATTTT	CSVGGGTLTDTQYF
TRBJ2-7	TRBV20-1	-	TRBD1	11	TGCAGTGCTAGAGTTGGACAGGGTCAGTACTTC	CSARVGQGQYF
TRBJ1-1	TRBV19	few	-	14	TGTGCCAGTAGTATTCACCAGAAGAACACTGAAGCTTTCTTT	CASSIHQKNTEAFF
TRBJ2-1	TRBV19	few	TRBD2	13	TGTGCCAGTAGTATGAGGAGTAGCGGGACCCAGTTCTTC	CASSMRSSGTQFF
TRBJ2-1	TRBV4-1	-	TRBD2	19	TGCGCCAGCAGCCAAGATAGGGCTAGCGGGGCCCAGGGCCACAATGAGCAGTTCTTC	CASSQDRASGAQGHNEQFF
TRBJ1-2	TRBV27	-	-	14	TGTGCCAGCAGTTTAAGTCAGGCTAACTATGGCTACACCTTC	CASSLSQANYGYTF